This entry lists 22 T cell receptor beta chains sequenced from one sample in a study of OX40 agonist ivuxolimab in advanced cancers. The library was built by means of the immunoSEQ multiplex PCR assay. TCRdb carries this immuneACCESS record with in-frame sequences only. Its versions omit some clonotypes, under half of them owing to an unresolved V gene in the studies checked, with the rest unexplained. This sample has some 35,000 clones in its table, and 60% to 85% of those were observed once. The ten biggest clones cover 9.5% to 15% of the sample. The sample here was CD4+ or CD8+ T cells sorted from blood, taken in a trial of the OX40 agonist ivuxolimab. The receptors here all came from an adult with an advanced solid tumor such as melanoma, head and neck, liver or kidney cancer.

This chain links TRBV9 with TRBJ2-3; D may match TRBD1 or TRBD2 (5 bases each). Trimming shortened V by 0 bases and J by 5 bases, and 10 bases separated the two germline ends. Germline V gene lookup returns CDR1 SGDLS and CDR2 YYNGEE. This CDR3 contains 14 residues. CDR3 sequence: CASSVAGTVDTQYF. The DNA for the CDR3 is TGTGCCAGCAGCGTAGCCGGGACCGTAGATACGCAGTATTTT. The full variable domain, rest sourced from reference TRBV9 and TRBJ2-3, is DSGVTQTPKHLITATGQRVTLRCSPRSGDLSVYWYQQSLDQGLQFLIQYYNGEERAKGNILERFSAQQFPDLHSELNLSSLELGDSALYFCASSVAGTVDTQYFGPGTRLTVL.

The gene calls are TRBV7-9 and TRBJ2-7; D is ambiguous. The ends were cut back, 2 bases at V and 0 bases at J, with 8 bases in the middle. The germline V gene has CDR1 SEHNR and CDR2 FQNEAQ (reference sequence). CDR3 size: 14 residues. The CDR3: CASSLSKSSYEQYF. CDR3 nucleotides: TGTGCCAGCAGCTTAAGCAAGAGCTCCTACGAGCAGTACTTC.

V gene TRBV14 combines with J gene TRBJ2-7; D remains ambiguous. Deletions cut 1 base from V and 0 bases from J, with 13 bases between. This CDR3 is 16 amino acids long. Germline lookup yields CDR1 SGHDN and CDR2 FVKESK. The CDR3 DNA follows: TGTGCCAGCAGCCAAGCGTCCGGGTTCAGCTCCTACGAGCAGTACTTC. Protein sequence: CASSQASGFSSYEQYF.

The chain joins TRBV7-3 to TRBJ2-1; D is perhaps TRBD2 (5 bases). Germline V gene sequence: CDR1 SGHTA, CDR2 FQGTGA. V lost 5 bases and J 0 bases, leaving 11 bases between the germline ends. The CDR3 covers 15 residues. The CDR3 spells CASSLGLSSYNEQFF. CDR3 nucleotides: TGTGCCAGCAGCCTAGGACTTAGCTCCTACAATGAGCAGTTCTTC.

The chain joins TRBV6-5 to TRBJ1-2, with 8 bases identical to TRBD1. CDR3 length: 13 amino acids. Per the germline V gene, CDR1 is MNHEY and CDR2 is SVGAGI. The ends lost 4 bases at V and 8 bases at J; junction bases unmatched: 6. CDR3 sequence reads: CASSLDRVLGYTF. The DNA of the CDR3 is TGTGCCAGCAGTTTGGACAGGGTCTTAGGCTACACCTTC.

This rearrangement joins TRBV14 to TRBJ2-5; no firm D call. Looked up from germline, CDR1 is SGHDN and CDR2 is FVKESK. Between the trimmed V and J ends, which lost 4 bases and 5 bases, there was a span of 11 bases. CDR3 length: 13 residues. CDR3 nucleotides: TGTGCCAGCAGCCTCGGATTGGTGGAGACCCAGTACTTC. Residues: CASSLGLVETQYF. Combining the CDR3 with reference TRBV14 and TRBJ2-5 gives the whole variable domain EAGVTQFPSHSVIEKGQTVTLRCDPISGHDNLYWYRRVMGKEIKFLLHFVKESKQDESGMPNNRFLAERTGGTYSTLKVQPAELEDSGVYFCASSLGLVETQYFGPGTRLLVL.

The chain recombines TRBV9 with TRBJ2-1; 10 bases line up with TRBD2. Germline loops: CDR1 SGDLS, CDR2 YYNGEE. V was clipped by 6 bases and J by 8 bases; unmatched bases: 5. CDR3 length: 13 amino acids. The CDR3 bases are TGTGCCAGCACCTTAGCGGGAGGAGATGAGCAGTTCTTC. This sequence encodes CASTLAGGDEQFF.

CDR3 amino acids: CASSPGQGAYEQYF. DNA of the CDR3: TGCGCCAGCAGCCCGGGACAGGGGGCCTACGAGCAGTACTTC. The chain links TRBV5-1 to TRBJ2-7; 11 bases are shared with TRBD1. The CDR3 spans 14 residues. Germline V gene sequence: CDR1 SGHRS, CDR2 YFSETQ. Losses at the gene ends were 4 bases for V and 2 bases for J; bases not matched to a gene: 2.

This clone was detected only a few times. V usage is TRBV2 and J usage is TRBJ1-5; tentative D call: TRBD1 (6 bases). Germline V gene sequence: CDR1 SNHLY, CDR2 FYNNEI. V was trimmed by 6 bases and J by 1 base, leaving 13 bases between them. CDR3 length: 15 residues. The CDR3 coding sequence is TGTGCCAGCAGCGGAGGGGGGACGAGCAATCAGCCCCAGCATTTT. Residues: CASSGGGTSNQPQHF.

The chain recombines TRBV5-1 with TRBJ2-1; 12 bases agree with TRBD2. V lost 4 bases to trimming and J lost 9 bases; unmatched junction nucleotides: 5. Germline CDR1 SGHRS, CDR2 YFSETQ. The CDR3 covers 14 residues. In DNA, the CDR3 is TGCGCCAGCAGCATGACTAGCGGGAGCGTTGAGCAGTTCTTC. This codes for CASSMTSGSVEQFF.

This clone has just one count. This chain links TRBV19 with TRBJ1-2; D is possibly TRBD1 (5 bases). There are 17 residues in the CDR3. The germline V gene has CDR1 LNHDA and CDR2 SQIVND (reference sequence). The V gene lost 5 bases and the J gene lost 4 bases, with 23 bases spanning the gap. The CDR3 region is CASSGYRDSGSGYGYTF. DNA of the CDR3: TGTGCCAGTAGTGGCTACCGGGACTCCGGATCCGGCTATGGCTACACCTTC.

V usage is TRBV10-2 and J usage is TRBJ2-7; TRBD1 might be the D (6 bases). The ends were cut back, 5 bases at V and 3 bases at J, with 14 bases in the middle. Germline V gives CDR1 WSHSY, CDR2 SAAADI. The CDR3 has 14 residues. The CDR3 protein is CASSLQGIGYEQYF. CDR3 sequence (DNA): TGCGCCAGCAGTCTACAGGGAATAGGCTACGAGCAGTACTTC.

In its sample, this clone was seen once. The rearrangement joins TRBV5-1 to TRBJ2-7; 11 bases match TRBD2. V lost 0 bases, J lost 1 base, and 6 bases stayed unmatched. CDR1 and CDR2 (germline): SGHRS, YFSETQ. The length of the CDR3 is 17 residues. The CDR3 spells CASSLARTSGLSYEQYF. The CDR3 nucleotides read TGCGCCAGCAGCTTGGCCCGGACTAGCGGGCTTTCCTACGAGCAGTACTTC.

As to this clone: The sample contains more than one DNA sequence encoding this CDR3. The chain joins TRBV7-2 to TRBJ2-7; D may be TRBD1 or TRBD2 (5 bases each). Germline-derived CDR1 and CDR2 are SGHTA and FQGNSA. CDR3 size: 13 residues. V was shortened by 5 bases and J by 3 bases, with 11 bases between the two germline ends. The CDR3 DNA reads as TGTGCCAGCAGCCCGTGGGACCACTACGAGCAGTACTTC. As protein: CASSPWDHYEQYF.

As DNA, the CDR3 is TGTGCCAGCAGCGGACTAGCGGGAGGTGAGCAGTTCTTC. Its protein product is CASSGLAGGEQFF. The V and J genes are TRBV5-6 and TRBJ2-1; 14 positions match TRBD2. The CDR3 spans 13 residues. The germline gives CDR1 SGHDT, CDR2 YYEEEE. The junction had 0 bases not matched to a gene; V was cut back by 4 bases and J by 9 bases.

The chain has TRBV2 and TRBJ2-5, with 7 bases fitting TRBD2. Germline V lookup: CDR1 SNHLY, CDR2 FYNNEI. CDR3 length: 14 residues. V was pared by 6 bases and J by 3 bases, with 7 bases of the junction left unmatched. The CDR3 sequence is CASSGGTPEETQYF. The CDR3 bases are TGTGCCAGCAGCGGGGGGACTCCCGAAGAGACCCAGTACTTC. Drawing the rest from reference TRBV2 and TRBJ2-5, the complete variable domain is EPEVTQTPSHQVTQMGQEVILRCVPISNHLYFYWYRQILGQKVEFLVSFYNNEISEKSEIFDDQFSVERPDGSNFTLKIRSTKLEDSAMYFCASSGGTPEETQYFGPGTRLLVL.

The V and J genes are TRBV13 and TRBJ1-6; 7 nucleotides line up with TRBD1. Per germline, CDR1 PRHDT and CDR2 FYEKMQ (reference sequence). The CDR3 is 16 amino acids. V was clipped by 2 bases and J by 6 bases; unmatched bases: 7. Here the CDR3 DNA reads TGTGCCAGCAGCTTAAGTATGGGACAGTTTAATTCACCCCTCCACTTT. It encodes CASSLSMGQFNSPLHF.

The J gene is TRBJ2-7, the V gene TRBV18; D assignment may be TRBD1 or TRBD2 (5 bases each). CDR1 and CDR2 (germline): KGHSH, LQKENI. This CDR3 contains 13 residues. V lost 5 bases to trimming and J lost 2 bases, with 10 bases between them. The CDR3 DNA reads TGTGCCAGCTCATCGGGGACCACCTACGAGCAGTACTTC. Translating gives CASSSGTTYEQYF.

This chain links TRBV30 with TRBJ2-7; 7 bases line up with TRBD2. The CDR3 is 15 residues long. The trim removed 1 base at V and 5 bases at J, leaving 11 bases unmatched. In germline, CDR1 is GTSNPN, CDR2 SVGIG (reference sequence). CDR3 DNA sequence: TGTGCCTGGAGTGCCCGTTTCCGTGGGAGGGACGAGCAGTACTTC. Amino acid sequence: CAWSARFRGRDEQYF.

CDR3 bases: TGTGCCAGCAGTTCGGCAGGGACTAGCTCTTACGAGCAGTACTTC. Amino acid sequence: CASSSAGTSSYEQYF. The genes are TRBV6-5 and TRBJ2-7, with 9 bases aligning to TRBD2. The germline CDR1 and CDR2 sequences are MNHEY and SVGAGI. This CDR3 spans 15 amino acids. V gave up 4 bases and J gave up 4 bases; unmatched junction bases: 8.

The CDR3, as DNA: TGTGCCAGCAGCGTAGCCCTCCTCGAGACCGGGGAGCTGTTTTTT. This translates into CASSVALLETGELFF. The rearrangement uses TRBV9 and TRBJ2-2; D is undetermined. V was shortened by 0 bases and J by 5 bases, with 11 bases between the two germline ends. Germline V gene sequence: CDR1 SGDLS, CDR2 YYNGEE. The CDR3 has 15 residues.

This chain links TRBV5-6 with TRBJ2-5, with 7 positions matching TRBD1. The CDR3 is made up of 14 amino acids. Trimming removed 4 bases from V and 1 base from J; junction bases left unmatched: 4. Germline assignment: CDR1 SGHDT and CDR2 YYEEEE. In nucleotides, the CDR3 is TGTGCCAGCAGCCTACAGGGGATCCAAGAGACCCAGTACTTC. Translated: CASSLQGIQETQYF.